This section outlines one T cell receptor beta chain sequence together with its context. Its antigen remains unknown. Unique molecular identifiers tagged the TCRbeta library. TCRdb passed the PCR reads through MiXCR, listing each CDR3 protein once. This sample has about 1,000,000 distinct CDR3 sequences; about 29% occur once, and the top ten carry roughly 31%. The record originates from a study of T-cell reconstitution after alpha-beta-depleted transplantation in children. The study, taken as a whole, reports: Several hundred rapidly expanded clones from non-depleted graft cells reportedly supplied alpha-beta T cells about two months post-transplant. Once a year had passed after transplant, T-cell counts and diversity came mostly from newly produced T cells. Surviving recipient T cells and thymic progenitors accounted for the high day-60 TCRbeta diversity observed in some patients.

The sequencing here drew on PBMCs, mostly from graft donor cells, taken 360 days after TCRalphabeta/CD19-depleted stem cell transplant. The sequence came from a boy in the first two years of life who had a stem cell transplant for SCID, so the T cells may come from the graft donor.

The CDR3, as DNA: TGCAGTGCTATTCGTGGGGCTCGGACTAGCGGGGGGGCAGATACGCAGTATTTT. Its protein product is CSAIRGARTSGGADTQYF. This sequence joins TRBV20-1 and TRBJ2-3; 15 bases match TRBD2. V dropped 4 bases and J dropped 4; count of bases not matched to a gene: 12. The V gene's germline CDR1 is DFQATT and CDR2 SNEGSKA (reference sequence). This CDR3 is 18 amino acids long.